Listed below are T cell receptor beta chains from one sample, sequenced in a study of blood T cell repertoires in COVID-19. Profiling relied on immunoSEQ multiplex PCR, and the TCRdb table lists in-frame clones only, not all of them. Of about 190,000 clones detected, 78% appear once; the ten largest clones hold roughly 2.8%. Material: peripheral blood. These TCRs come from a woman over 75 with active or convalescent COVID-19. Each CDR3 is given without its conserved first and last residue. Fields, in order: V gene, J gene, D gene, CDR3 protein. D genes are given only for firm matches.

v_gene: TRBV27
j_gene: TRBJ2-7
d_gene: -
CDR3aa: ASSNGLGYEQY

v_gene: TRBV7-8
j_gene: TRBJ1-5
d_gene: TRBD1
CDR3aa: ASSDQGVGNQPQH

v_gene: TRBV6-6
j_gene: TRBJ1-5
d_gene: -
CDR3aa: ASTLGAGAPNQPQH

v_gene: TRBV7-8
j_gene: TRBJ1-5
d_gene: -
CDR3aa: ASSLGGGGISQPQH

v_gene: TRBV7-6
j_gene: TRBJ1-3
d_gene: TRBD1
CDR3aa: ASSLEHRDSSGNTIY

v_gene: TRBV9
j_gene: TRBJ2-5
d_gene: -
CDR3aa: ASSPRGGLQETQY

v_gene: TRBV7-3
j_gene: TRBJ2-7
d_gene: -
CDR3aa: ASSSKRGYEQY

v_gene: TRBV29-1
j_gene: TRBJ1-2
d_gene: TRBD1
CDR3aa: SVQITGGGKYGYT

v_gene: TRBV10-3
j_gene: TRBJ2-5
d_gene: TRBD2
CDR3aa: AARTGTSVWETQY

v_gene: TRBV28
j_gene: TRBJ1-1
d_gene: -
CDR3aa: ASSVTHGQEAF

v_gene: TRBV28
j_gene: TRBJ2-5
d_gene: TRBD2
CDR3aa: ASSLGGAQY

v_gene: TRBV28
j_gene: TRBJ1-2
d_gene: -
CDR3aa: ASSYNPTGGYT

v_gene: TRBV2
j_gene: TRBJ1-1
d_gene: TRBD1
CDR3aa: ASSVNRGRNTEAF

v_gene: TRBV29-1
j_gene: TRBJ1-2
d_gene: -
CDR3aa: SVEWTAYGYT

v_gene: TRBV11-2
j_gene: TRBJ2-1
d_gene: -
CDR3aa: ASSLRGSWGSSYNEQF

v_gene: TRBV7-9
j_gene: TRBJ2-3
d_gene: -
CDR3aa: ASSLSRTDTQY

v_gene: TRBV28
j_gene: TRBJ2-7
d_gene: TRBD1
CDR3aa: ASRTLQDRVNEQY

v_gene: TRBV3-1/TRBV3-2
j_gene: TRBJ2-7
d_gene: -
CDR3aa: ASSQKFADEGLKTYEQY

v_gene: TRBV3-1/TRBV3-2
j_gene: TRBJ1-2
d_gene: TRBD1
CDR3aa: ASSQPGTGANYGYT

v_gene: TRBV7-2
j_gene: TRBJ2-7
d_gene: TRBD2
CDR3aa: ASSLAEGSGDRQY

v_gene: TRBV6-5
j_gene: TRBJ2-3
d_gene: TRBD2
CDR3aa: ASKLAGANTDTQY

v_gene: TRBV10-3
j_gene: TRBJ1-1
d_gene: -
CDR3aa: AISRREGAEAF

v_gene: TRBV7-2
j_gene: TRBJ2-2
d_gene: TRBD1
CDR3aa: ASSSHRDRVLSGELF

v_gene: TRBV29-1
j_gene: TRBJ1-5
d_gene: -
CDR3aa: SASQESNQPQH

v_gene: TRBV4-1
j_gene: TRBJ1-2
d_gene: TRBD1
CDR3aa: ASSQERGTAYGYT

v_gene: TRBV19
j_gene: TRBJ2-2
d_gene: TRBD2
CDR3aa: ASSPLAGANTGELF